In its sample, the clone carrying this TCR beta chain was seen many times. The CDR3 contains 14 residues. Germline-derived CDR1 and CDR2 are SGHAT and FQNNGV. Trimming stripped 2 bases from V and 2 bases from J, with 10 bases between. This record belongs to a study of human T cells and chemical hapten exposure. The overall study: DPC at 2% was the sensitizing agent, placed on roughly 2 cm by roughly 2 cm of upper inner arm skin.

Stated time point: patch test 1, 2 weeks after DPC sensitization. Treatment: therapeutic diphenylcyclopropenone sensitization with weekly scalp DPC. Individual cDNA molecules (in the library) carried attached unique molecular identifiers. TCRdb reprocessed the RACE reads with MiXCR, giving one entry per CDR3 protein. The sample holds about 80,000 distinct CDR3 sequences, about 9.4% seen once. The origin of this receptor is a woman aged 45-60 years with alopecia areata. Some clones in this sample may be carry-over from other donors' samples. This chain connects TRBV11-2 to TRBJ2-7; TRBD1 is a possible D gene (6 bases). Sequences were derived from whole blood, sampled in connection with sensitization to the hapten diphenylcyclopropenone (DPC). CDR3 protein: CASSLIRTAYEQYF. CDR3 nucleotides: TGTGCCAGCAGCTTAATTAGGACAGCCTACGAGCAGTACTTC.